Each of the 26 T cell receptor beta chains below was sequenced from the same sample in a study. The sorted Tregs were CD4+CD25+CD127-/low cells. TCRdb processed the 5' RACE reads anew with MiXCR; each CDR3 protein has one entry. The sample includes tens of thousands of distinct CDR3 sequences, 22% seen only once; the top ten take 3.5% to 4.5%. Sample: Tregs sorted from a lymph node. These receptors came from a female donor with breast cancer.

Comments on this clonotype: A read error may explain this, as a much larger clone is one base away. The chain employs TRBV25-1 and TRBJ1-2; D is uncertain. The CDR3 is 13 residues long. The germline V and J ends were trimmed by 2 bases and 6 bases, with 10 bases remaining between them. The germline gives CDR1 MGHDK, CDR2 SYGVNS. In nucleotides, the CDR3 is TGTGCCAGCAGTGAAGCTTCTTCCCATGGCTACACCTTC. As protein: CASSEASSHGYTF.

A few counts support this clonotype. The V and J genes are TRBV4-2 and TRBJ2-3; 7 bases map to TRBD1. V trimming: 0 bases; J trimming: 6 bases; junction bases outside the gene matches: 3. From germline, CDR1 is LGHNA and CDR2 YNFKEQ. The CDR3 has 14 residues. Here the CDR3 reads CASSQDEGADTQYF. The CDR3 DNA reads TGTGCCAGCAGCCAAGATGAGGGGGCGGATACGCAGTATTTT.

This clonotype showed up just a few times. V is TRBV29-1 and J is TRBJ2-3, with D possibly matching TRBD1 (6 bases). V was pared by 4 bases and J by 3 bases, with 17 bases between. This CDR3 is built from 15 residues. Germline CDR1 SQVTM, CDR2 ANQGSEA. CDR3 coding DNA: TGCAGCGTTGTAAGCTCAGGGGCCCTGACAGATACGCAGTATTTT. Residues: CSVVSSGALTDTQYF.

This clonotype was seen a handful of times. V and J are TRBV7-9 and TRBJ2-1; 11 bases are shared with TRBD2. J lost 8 bases, V lost 11 bases, and 5 bases had no gene match. From germline, CDR1 is SEHNR and CDR2 FQNEAQ (reference sequence). The CDR3 is 12 amino acids. CDR3 region: CAGTSGSDEQFF. The CDR3 DNA reads TGTGCCGGAACTAGCGGGAGCGATGAGCAGTTCTTC.

A few counts support this clonotype. The chain combines TRBV20-1 with TRBJ2-7; 7 bases fit TRBD2. V lost 3 bases and J lost 4; bases outside the gene matches: 12. Germline CDR1 DFQATT, CDR2 SNEGSKA (reference sequence). This CDR3 comprises 15 residues. The CDR3 DNA follows: TGCAGTGCTAGTTTATTTATGGGCGGGAGATACGAGCAGTACTTC. Its protein is CSASLFMGGRYEQYF.

Comment on this clonotype: This clone may be a read error of a much larger clone one base away. The rearrangement uses TRBV5-1 and TRBJ1-1; D not certain. Trimming pared 7 bases from V and 1 base from J, leaving 20 bases between. The CDR3 totals 16 residues. Germline V lookup: CDR1 SGHRS, CDR2 YFSETQ. This chain's CDR3 is CASGEFVGGGNTEAFF. The CDR3 DNA reads as TGCGCCAGCGGCGAGTTTGTCGGAGGAGGGAACACTGAAGCTTTCTTT.

This clonotype has at least ten counts. The chain couples TRBV7-9 to TRBJ1-5; no reliable D call. V lost 5 bases and J 4 bases, leaving 9 bases between the germline ends. The germline gives CDR1 SEHNR, CDR2 FQNEAQ (reference sequence). This CDR3 has 13 residues. The CDR3 DNA reads as TGTGCCAGCAGCCCGGACCGTAATCAGCCCCAGCATTTT. Translating it yields CASSPDRNQPQHF.

This clonotype was counted between two and nine times. DNA for the CDR3: TGTGCCAGCAGCCAAGGAGGACTAGCGGGAACGGAGTACTTC. This translates into CASSQGGLAGTEYF. The chain carries TRBV3-1 and TRBJ2-7, with TRBD2 identical over 12 bases. J gave up 11 bases and V 1 base, and 6 bases lay outside the gene matches. Germline V gene sequence: CDR1 LGHDT, CDR2 YNNKEL (reference sequence). This CDR3 contains 14 residues.

This clonotype showed up many times. The rearrangement joins TRBV30 to TRBJ2-1, with D hard to call. Trimming cost V 4 bases and J 5 bases, with 21 bases left between them. The length of the CDR3 is 16 residues. Germline CDR1 is GTSNPN and CDR2 is SVGIG (reference sequence). CDR3 sequence (DNA): TGTGCCTGGAATTCGCCGGGCGGCAGTATAAACAATGAGCAGTTCTTC. It encodes CAWNSPGGSINNEQFF.

A word on this clonotype: This sequence may be a read error, since a much larger clone differs from it by one base. This chain joins TRBV5-6 and TRBJ1-6; 7 nucleotides align to TRBD1. This CDR3 has 15 residues. Germline loops: CDR1 SGHDT, CDR2 YYEEEE. CDR3 DNA: TGTGCCGGCAGCTTGGAGGGGGCTTATAATTCACCCCTCCACTTT. Its protein product is CAGSLEGAYNSPLHF.

In its sample, this clonotype was seen many times. The DNA for the CDR3 is TGTGCCATCAGTCGCAAGGGCCCAGGAGAGACCCAGTACTTC. Its translation: CAISRKGPGETQYF. V and J are TRBV10-3 and TRBJ2-5, with D hard to call. With 5 bases removed from V and 4 bases from J, the gap between germline ends came to 14 bases. This CDR3 comprises 14 residues. Germline-derived CDR1 and CDR2 are ENHRY and SYGVKD.

Only a few counts were recorded for this clonotype. The V call is TRBV28, the J call TRBJ1-2; TRBD1 might be the D (6 bases). Trimming removed 5 bases from V and 0 bases from J, with 13 bases in between. The CDR3 extends over 15 amino acids. CDR1 and CDR2 (germline): MDHEN, SYDVKM. The CDR3 DNA reads TGTGCCAGCAGTCCCACAGGGAGCACTAACTATGGCTACACCTTC. Its protein is CASSPTGSTNYGYTF.

The chain links TRBV28 to TRBJ1-6, with a weak D call TRBD1 (5 bases). This CDR3 is 13 amino acids long. From germline, CDR1 is MDHEN and CDR2 SYDVKM. V was clipped by 5 bases and J by 7 bases, with 9 bases between them. CDR3 sequence: CASSIGENSPLHF. The DNA of the CDR3 is TGTGCCAGCAGTATAGGGGAAAATTCACCCCTCCACTTT.

The chain couples TRBV2 to TRBJ1-2; possibly TRBD1 for D (5 bases). With 2 bases removed from V and 4 bases from J, the gap between germline ends came to 8 bases. Per the germline V gene, CDR1 is SNHLY and CDR2 is FYNNEI. The CDR3 contains 13 residues. This CDR3 reads CASSEQGGYGYTF. The CDR3 DNA reads as TGTGCCAGCAGTGAACAGGGAGGCTATGGCTACACCTTC.

The V gene is TRBV10-3, the J gene TRBJ2-3; a weak D match, TRBD1 (6 bases). Per the germline V gene, CDR1 is ENHRY and CDR2 is SYGVKD. The CDR3 loop spans 16 amino acids. V was shortened by 2 bases and J by 4 bases, with 16 bases between the two germline ends. For the CDR3, the DNA is TGTGCCATCAGTGAGGGACGGGGACATACTGCAGATACGCAGTATTTT. It yields the protein CAISEGRGHTADTQYF.

Remarks on this clonotype: It may be a read error: a sequence one base away is much more abundant. The rearrangement joins TRBV20-1 to TRBJ2-1; TRBD2 agrees at 7 bases. CDR3 length: 14 amino acids. Germline-derived CDR1 and CDR2 are DFQATT and SNEGSKA (reference sequence). V was clipped by 3 bases and J by 8 bases; unmatched bases: 10. In nucleotides, the CDR3 is TGCAGTGCTAGCCTGGCCGGGGAGGGCCATGAGCAGTTCTTC. Translated, it gives CSASLAGEGHEQFF.

Concerning this clonotype itself: This sequence may be a read error, since a much larger clone differs from it by one base. The rearrangement joins TRBV5-1 to TRBJ1-1; no firm D call. This CDR3 is 14 amino acids long. Germline V gives CDR1 SGHRS, CDR2 YFSETQ. Trimming stripped 2 bases from V and 0 bases from J, with 8 bases between. The CDR3 loop reads CASSLNQVNTEAFF. The CDR3 nucleotides are TGCGCCAGCAGCTTAAACCAGGTGAACACTGAAGCTTTCTTT.

This clonotype was seen repeatedly, ten times or more. The CDR3: CASSTRTGPNEKLFF. CDR3 bases: TGCGCCAGCAGCACCCGGACAGGCCCTAATGAAAAACTGTTTTTT. The gene calls are TRBV5-1 and TRBJ1-4; 7 bases match TRBD1. Germline CDR1 and CDR2: SGHRS and YFSETQ. The CDR3 has 15 residues. With 4 bases clipped from V and 3 bases from J, the junction kept 6 bases outside the gene matches.

The rearrangement joins TRBV12-3 or TRBV12-4 to TRBJ1-2; perhaps TRBD1 as D (5 bases). V was pared by 3 bases and J by 7 bases, with 18 bases between. The CDR3 length is 15 residues. CDR3 residues: CASSFGGGSRSGYTF. In nucleotides, the CDR3 is TGTGCCAGCAGTTTCGGGGGGGGGAGTCGTAGTGGCTACACCTTC.

The chain is built from TRBV12-3 or TRBV12-4 and TRBJ2-2, with D perhaps TRBD2 (5 bases). The CDR3 length is 13 residues. With 8 bases removed from V and 4 bases from J, the gap between germline ends came to 11 bases. CDR3 sequence (DNA): TGTGCCAGCCGCACAACTAGCACCGGGGAGCTGTTTTTT. Its translation is CASRTTSTGELFF.

The rearrangement uses TRBV20-1 and TRBJ2-5; maybe TRBD2 (6 bases). V was trimmed by 0 bases and J by 4 bases, leaving 15 bases between them. The CDR3 consists of 15 residues. The germline V gene has CDR1 DFQATT and CDR2 SNEGSKA (reference sequence). CDR3 DNA sequence: TGCAGTGCTAGAGATTCGAGAAGGGGAGGAGAGACCCAGTACTTC. It encodes CSARDSRRGGETQYF.

The chain combines TRBV4-2 with TRBJ1-6, with no clear D. CDR3 size: 12 residues. The germline gives CDR1 LGHNA, CDR2 YNFKEQ. Trimming shortened V by 0 bases and J by 8 bases, and 2 bases separated the two germline ends. The CDR3 spells CASSQDHSPLHF. In DNA form, the CDR3 reads TGTGCCAGCAGCCAAGATCATTCACCCCTCCACTTT.

A note on this clonotype: This sequence may be a read error, since a much larger clone differs from it by one base. The chain combines TRBV5-1 with TRBJ2-7; D gene unclear. Germline assignment: CDR1 SGHRS and CDR2 YFSETQ. This CDR3 comprises 15 residues. CDR3 sequence: CAGSFATESSYEQYF. CDR3 nucleotide sequence: TGCGCCGGCAGCTTCGCAACAGAGAGCTCCTACGAGCAGTACTTC.

Many counts were recorded for this clonotype. The J gene is TRBJ2-5, the V gene TRBV12-3 or TRBV12-4; no clear D. Trimming took off 5 bases at V and 4 bases at J, with 14 bases between the two ends. The CDR3 is 14 amino acids. Here the CDR3 DNA reads TGTGCCAGCAGTCCCCCTAGTCTGGGAGAGACCCAGTACTTC. Translation: CASSPPSLGETQYF.

Note on this clonotype: Being one base from a much bigger clone, this may be a read error. The chain joins TRBV5-1 to TRBJ2-1; 10 bases line up with TRBD2. Germline V gene sequence: CDR1 SGHRS, CDR2 YFSETQ. There are 18 residues in the CDR3. In nucleotides, the CDR3 is TGCGCCAGCAGACCGGGACTAGCGACAGATTCCTCCTACAATGAGCAGCTCTTC. Translating gives CASRPGLATDSSYNEQLF.

The table lists this clonotype with a few counts. The V and J genes are TRBV9 and TRBJ2-5, with TRBD2 matching 10 bases. V gave up 4 bases and J gave up 5 bases; unmatched junction bases: 8. From germline, CDR1 is SGDLS and CDR2 YYNGEE. CDR3 length: 15 amino acids. The CDR3 loop is CASSPIAGGRETQYF. The CDR3 DNA is TGTGCCAGCAGCCCCATAGCGGGAGGCCGGGAGACCCAGTACTTC.